The 17 T cell receptor beta chains below come from one sample, sequenced in a study of blood T cell repertoires in COVID-19. Libraries were prepared by immunoSEQ multiplex PCR; TCRdb keeps only in-frame clonotypes and omits some of them. The sample holds roughly 340,000 clones, around 87% seen once. Input material: PBMCs or T cells enriched from blood (not recorded which). The receptors derive from a man in his forties in a cohort exposed to, infected with or recovered from COVID-19 (not recorded which).

A word on this clone: Other DNA sequences in the same sample also yield this CDR3. The chain uses TRBV5-1 and TRBJ2-3; TRBD1 matches 7 bases. The CDR3 totals 15 residues. V lost 0 bases, J lost 3 bases, and 4 bases stayed unmatched. Germline V lookup: CDR1 SGHRS, CDR2 YFSETQ. The CDR3 here is CASSLGAGGTDTQYF. The CDR3, as DNA: TGCGCCAGCAGCTTGGGGGCAGGGGGAACAGATACGCAGTATTTT.

The V and J genes are TRBV9 and TRBJ2-2, with 10 nucleotides matching TRBD1. The V gene's germline CDR1 is SGDLS and CDR2 YYNGEE. The CDR3 extends over 16 amino acids. Losses at the gene ends were 0 bases for V and 1 base for J; bases not matched to a gene: 0. The CDR3 region has the DNA TGTGCCAGCAGCGTAGGGACAGGGGGGAACACCGGGGAGCTGTTTTTT. Translated, it gives CASSVGTGGNTGELFF.

This clone was detected once. CDR3 loop: CASSMGQGNEKLFF. DNA for the CDR3: TGTGCCAGCAGTATGGGACAGGGAAATGAAAAACTGTTTTTT. The chain employs TRBV6-5 and TRBJ1-4, with 9 bases that match TRBD1. The CDR3 is made up of 14 amino acids. Unmatched junction bases numbered 3, after V lost 5 bases and J lost 5 bases. The germline V gene has CDR1 MNHEY and CDR2 SVGAGI.

This clone was counted a single time. The chain has TRBV18 and TRBJ1-1, with TRBD1 as a possible D gene (6 bases). V lost 3 bases to trimming and J lost 1 base, with 12 bases between them. Germline-derived CDR1 and CDR2 are KGHSH and LQKENI. The CDR3 covers 15 residues. The CDR3 reads CASSPTGSENTEAFF. The DNA for the CDR3 is TGTGCCAGCTCACCGACAGGTTCGGAGAACACTGAAGCTTTCTTT. Filled out from reference TRBV18 and TRBJ1-1, the complete variable domain reads NAGVMQNPRHLVRRRGQEARLRCSPMKGHSHVYWYRQLPEEGLKFMVYLQKENIIDESGMPKERFSAEFPKEGPSILRIQQVVRGDSAAYFCASSPTGSENTEAFFGQGTRLTVV.

This chain joins TRBV2 and TRBJ2-7; a possible D gene is TRBD1 (5 bases). Trimming took 4 bases from V and 5 from J, leaving 15 bases between them. Per the germline V gene, CDR1 is SNHLY and CDR2 is FYNNEI. The CDR3 is made up of 14 amino acids. CDR3 sequence reads: CASSVNRSPNEQYF. The CDR3 region has the DNA TGTGCCAGCAGTGTAAACAGGAGCCCCAACGAGCAGTACTTC.

V gene TRBV7-2 combines with J gene TRBJ1-6; 11 bases agree with TRBD1. This CDR3 spans 15 amino acids. CDR1 SGHTA and CDR2 FQGNSA come from the germline V gene. J lost 10 bases, V lost 4 bases, and 6 bases had no gene match. CDR3 DNA sequence: TGTGCCAGCAGCTCGAGGACAGGGGGCATCTCACCCCTCCACTTT. It yields the protein CASSSRTGGISPLHF.

The chain has TRBV5-1 and TRBJ2-3; 8 bases align to TRBD2. CDR3 length: 15 residues. The trim removed 4 bases at V and 2 bases at J, leaving 6 bases unmatched. CDR1 and CDR2 (germline): SGHRS, YFSETQ. For the CDR3, the DNA is TGCGCCAGCAGCGGGGTAGCGGGACTCACAGATACGCAGTATTTT. It encodes CASSGVAGLTDTQYF.

This chain links TRBV7-8 with TRBJ2-5, with 11 bases fitting TRBD1. V trimming: 5 bases; J trimming: 5 bases; junction bases outside the gene matches: 10. Germline V lookup: CDR1 SGHVS, CDR2 FQNEAQ. The CDR3 runs 16 residues. CDR3: CASSRGRTGGTETQYF. CDR3 coding DNA: TGTGCCAGCAGCCGAGGGAGGACAGGGGGCACCGAGACCCAGTACTTC.

The chain uses TRBV27 and TRBJ1-5; TRBD1 aligns across 8 bases. This CDR3 contains 16 residues. Germline V gives CDR1 MNHEY, CDR2 SMNVEV (reference sequence). Trimming removed 5 bases from V and 7 bases from J; junction bases left unmatched: 13. The CDR3 coding sequence is TGTGCCAGCAGTCCTGATATCGGACAGGGAAGGCAGCCCCAGCATTTT. Its protein product is CASSPDIGQGRQPQHF.

CDR3 in amino acids: CASSTARGLGGYTF. As DNA, the CDR3 is TGTGCCAGTAGTACCGCCCGGGGACTTGGTGGCTACACCTTC. The gene calls are TRBV19 and TRBJ1-2; D possibly corresponds to TRBD1 (5 bases). V was shortened by 4 bases and J by 7 bases, with 16 bases between the two germline ends. This CDR3 region has 14 residues. Germline values: CDR1 LNHDA, CDR2 SQIVND (reference sequence).

This clone was detected a few times. The J gene is TRBJ1-5, the V gene TRBV12-5; tentative D call: TRBD1 (5 bases). Trimming stripped 3 bases from V and 3 bases from J, with 12 bases between. The CDR3 totals 15 residues. CDR1 and CDR2 (germline): LGHNT, FRNRAP. The CDR3 DNA reads TGTGCTAGTGGTTTATCGGCAGGGCCCAATCAGCCCCAGCATTTT. This sequence encodes CASGLSAGPNQPQHF.

J is TRBJ2-2 and V is TRBV2; no firm D call. V was clipped by 4 bases and J by 5 bases, with 8 bases between them. This CDR3 is 13 amino acids long. The germline V gene encodes CDR1 SNHLY and CDR2 FYNNEI. CDR3 nucleotide sequence: TGTGCCAGCAGTGTGGCGGAAACCGGGGAGCTGTTTTTT. Translated, it gives CASSVAETGELFF.

J is TRBJ2-3 and V is TRBV6-5; a weak D match, TRBD2 (5 bases). Trimming removed 2 bases from V and 2 bases from J, with 14 bases in between. Germline V lookup: CDR1 MNHEY, CDR2 SVGAGI. The CDR3 has 16 residues. CDR3: CASSYGRPGTTDTQYF. In DNA, the CDR3 is TGTGCCAGCAGTTACGGGAGACCAGGAACCACAGATACGCAGTATTTT.

This clone came up a few times. The rearrangement joins TRBV18 to TRBJ1-3; no reliable D call. The CDR3 is made up of 13 amino acids. Trimming cost V 4 bases and J 3 bases, with 7 bases left between them. CDR1 and CDR2 (germline): KGHSH, LQKENI. CDR3: CASSRAFGNTIYF. CDR3 sequence (DNA): TGTGCCAGCTCACGGGCCTTTGGAAACACCATATATTTT.

The rearrangement links TRBV5-6 to TRBJ2-5; tentative D call: TRBD1 (5 bases). Germline V gives CDR1 SGHDT, CDR2 YYEEEE. V lost 0 bases and J 7 bases, leaving 16 bases between the germline ends. The CDR3 covers 15 residues. The DNA of the CDR3 is TGTGCCAGCAGCTTGGAGGCCAGGGATGGTTGGACCCAGTACTTC. Its protein product is CASSLEARDGWTQYF.

The rearrangement links TRBV28 to TRBJ1-2, with TRBD1 matching 7 bases. CDR3 size: 14 residues. The V and J ends lost 5 bases and 0 bases, in that order; junction bases with no gene match: 3. In germline, CDR1 is MDHEN, CDR2 SYDVKM. The CDR3 is CASSTGTANYGYTF. As DNA, the CDR3 is TGTGCCAGCAGTACCGGGACAGCTAACTATGGCTACACCTTC.

This CDR3 reads CASSLTGNYGYTF. The CDR3 DNA reads TGTGCCAGTAGCCTGACGGGTAACTATGGCTACACCTTC. The V call is TRBV19, the J call TRBJ1-2, with D unresolved. CDR3 size: 13 residues. V dropped 6 bases and J dropped 1 base, with 9 bases sitting between them. The germline gives CDR1 LNHDA, CDR2 SQIVND (reference sequence).